Listed below are T cell receptor beta chains from one sample, sequenced in a study of T cell changes during pregnancy in multiple sclerosis. TCRdb keeps only in-frame clones here, not all; method: immunoSEQ multiplex PCR. The data contain 90,000 or so clones, approximately 90% of them singletons. Sequenced material: peripheral blood, taken before pregnancy. These receptors all come from a female donor with multiple sclerosis, enrolled in a pregnancy study. Both conserved end residues are part of each CDR3. A D gene is named only where the DNA matches it firmly. Some rows mark clone size as missing; the rest say once, few, many or name a class of expanded clone.

d_gene,j_gene,v_gene,abundance,CDR3aa,CDR3nt
TRBD1,TRBJ2-1,TRBV18,NA,CASSKDRGPNIEQFF,TGTGCCAGCTCAAAAGACAGGGGTCCCAACATTGAGCAGTTCTTC
TRBD1,TRBJ2-6,TRBV18,NA,CASSPGQGKSGANVLTF,TGTGCCAGCTCACCAGGACAGGGAAAGTCTGGGGCCAACGTCCTGACTTTC
NA,TRBJ2-3,TRBV9,NA,CASSSFSDTQYF,TGTGCCAGCAGCTCATTTAGTGATACGCAGTATTTT
NA,TRBJ2-4,TRBV15,NA,CATSGLGKNIQYF,TGTGCCACCAGCGGCCTCGGGAAAAACATTCAGTACTTC
NA,TRBJ2-7,TRBV5-4,NA,CASSLGESGNYEQYF,TGTGCCAGCAGCTTGGGGGAGTCGGGGAACTACGAGCAGTACTTC
NA,TRBJ2-7,TRBV6-6,once,CASRDKGQYF,TGTGCCAGCAGGGACAAAGGGCAGTACTTC
NA,TRBJ2-1,TRBV19,NA,CASSIRSQGGYMEWFF,TGTGCCAGTAGTATACGATCACAGGGAGGGTATATGGAATGGTTCTTC
TRBD1,TRBJ1-2,TRBV7-2,NA,CASSSADRVYGYTF,TGTGCCAGCAGCTCTGCGGACAGGGTCTATGGCTACACCTTC
TRBD1,TRBJ1-2,TRBV27,NA,CASSPLTGEIGYTF,TGTGCCAGCAGCCCCTTGACAGGGGAGATAGGCTACACCTTC
TRBD1,TRBJ1-1,TRBV29-1,NA,CSVFSGQGLSQTEAFF,TGCAGCGTATTCTCGGGACAGGGTTTATCTCAGACTGAAGCTTTCTTT
TRBD2,TRBJ2-1,TRBV5-1,NA,CASSLLAGAYNEQFF,TGCGCCAGCAGCTTGCTAGCGGGGGCCTACAATGAGCAGTTCTTC
NA,TRBJ1-2,TRBV2,few,CASRGSGSSYGYTF,TGTGCCAGCCGTGGTTCGGGGTCTAGCTATGGCTACACCTTC
NA,TRBJ1-4,TRBV7-9,NA,CASSLATDSEKLFF,TGTGCCAGCAGCTTAGCCACGGACAGTGAAAAACTGTTTTTT
TRBD2,TRBJ2-2,TRBV5-4,NA,CASSLGLAGRTGELFF,TGTGCCAGCAGCTTGGGACTAGCGGGACGGACCGGGGAGCTGTTTTTT
NA,TRBJ2-1,TRBV20-1,NA,CSARAGEQFF,TGCAGTGCTAGAGCGGGAGAGCAGTTCTTC